This T cell receptor beta chain stems from a study of OX40 agonist ivuxolimab in advanced cancers. Per the germline V gene, CDR1 is SGHDT and CDR2 is YYEEEE. The CDR3 contains 12 residues. Between the trimmed V and J ends, which lost 1 base and 6 bases, there was a span of 7 bases. Profiled with immunoSEQ multiplex PCR; TCRdb holds only in-frame clones, not every one. The table lists fewer than 120,000 clones, roughly nine tenths of them singletons. Sequences were derived from CD4+ or CD8+ T cells sorted from blood, sampled in a trial of the OX40 agonist ivuxolimab. This TCR derives from an adult with an advanced solid tumor such as melanoma, head and neck, liver or kidney cancer. V gene TRBV5-6 combines with J gene TRBJ1-2, with D unclear. In DNA form, the CDR3 reads TGTGCCAGCAGCTTGCAGCAGGATGGCTACACCTTC. Amino acid sequence: CASSLQQDGYTF. The variable domain in full, with the rest retrieved from reference TRBV5-6 and TRBJ1-2, is DAGVTQSPTHLIKTRGQQVTLRCSPKSGHDTVSWYQQALGQGPQFIFQYYEEEERQRGNFPDRFSGHQFPNYSSELNVNALLLGDSALYLCASSLQQDGYTFGSGTRLTVV.